This is a list of T cell receptor beta chains from one sample in a study of blood T cell repertoires in COVID-19. Produced via immunoSEQ multiplex PCR; TCRdb's table is partial and in-frame only. The data contain 95,000 to 150,000 clones, around 63% of them seen just once; the ten biggest clones take up 2% to 2.5%. The sequenced material came from peripheral blood. The source of these receptors is a woman between 70 and 85 years old with acute or convalescent COVID-19. Each CDR3 is given with its conserved first and last residue.

v_gene: TRBV6-1; j_gene: TRBJ2-5; CDR3aa: CASSERGGWREVGSQETQYF
v_gene: TRBV6-5; j_gene: TRBJ2-1; CDR3aa: CASSYSRTSGINEQFF
v_gene: TRBV7-6; j_gene: TRBJ2-3; CDR3aa: CASSLGTGTDTQYF
v_gene: TRBV15; j_gene: TRBJ2-7; CDR3aa: CATATGGYEQYF
v_gene: TRBV7-9; j_gene: TRBJ2-2; CDR3aa: CASSPGGMRSGELFF
v_gene: TRBV30; j_gene: TRBJ2-5; CDR3aa: CAWTRDSETQYF
v_gene: TRBV11-3; j_gene: TRBJ2-2; CDR3aa: CASSLVGAGELFF
v_gene: TRBV6-2/TRBV6-3; j_gene: TRBJ2-3; CDR3aa: CASSLTSGRGDTQYF
v_gene: TRBV5-4; j_gene: TRBJ2-7; CDR3aa: CASSPPGLTYEQYF
v_gene: TRBV21-1; j_gene: TRBJ1-4; CDR3aa: CASSKVNRGTNEKLFF
v_gene: TRBV9; j_gene: TRBJ1-2; CDR3aa: CASSVGVTAYGYTF
v_gene: TRBV28; j_gene: TRBJ2-1; CDR3aa: CASSLMASGRSSYNEQFF
v_gene: TRBV6-5; j_gene: TRBJ2-6; CDR3aa: CAHQFGANVLTF
v_gene: TRBV5-1; j_gene: TRBJ2-7; CDR3aa: CASSLTGGYEQYF
v_gene: TRBV6-2/TRBV6-3; j_gene: TRBJ2-3; CDR3aa: CASSSVAGDTQYF
v_gene: TRBV11-3; j_gene: TRBJ2-1; CDR3aa: CASSFSGRGDEQFF
v_gene: TRBV3-1/TRBV3-2; j_gene: TRBJ1-1; CDR3aa: CASSRGTGTEAFF
v_gene: TRBV4-3; j_gene: TRBJ1-4; CDR3aa: CASSQYRAHNEKLFF
v_gene: TRBV5-6; j_gene: TRBJ2-5; CDR3aa: CASSLIGGAQETQYF
v_gene: TRBV7-9; j_gene: TRBJ1-4; CDR3aa: CASSPGTGGNEKLFF
v_gene: TRBV4-3; j_gene: TRBJ1-4; CDR3aa: CASSQGLYEKLFF
v_gene: TRBV5-1; j_gene: TRBJ2-7; CDR3aa: CASSLDGQGVHEQYF
v_gene: TRBV5-1; j_gene: TRBJ2-7; CDR3aa: CASSLAQGHTYEQYF
v_gene: TRBV19; j_gene: TRBJ2-7; CDR3aa: CASSIDAGGASGPLYEQYF
v_gene: TRBV24-1; j_gene: TRBJ2-1; CDR3aa: CATSDPSATSANNEQFF
v_gene: TRBV11-2; j_gene: TRBJ1-1; CDR3aa: CASRQQGQTEAFF
v_gene: TRBV29-1; j_gene: TRBJ2-1; CDR3aa: CSVEDGGLAANEQFF
v_gene: TRBV5-1; j_gene: TRBJ2-6; CDR3aa: CASSTGQGKTLSGANVLTF
v_gene: TRBV3-1/TRBV3-2; j_gene: TRBJ1-2; CDR3aa: CASRKEGDRGYTF
v_gene: TRBV27; j_gene: TRBJ2-7; CDR3aa: CASKYRDFTYEQYF
v_gene: TRBV30; j_gene: TRBJ2-5; CDR3aa: CAWSLGGEVATQYF
v_gene: TRBV12-3/TRBV12-4; j_gene: TRBJ1-5; CDR3aa: CASRRDWNQPQHF
v_gene: TRBV6-1; j_gene: TRBJ1-1; CDR3aa: CASSENRDTEAFF
v_gene: TRBV30; j_gene: TRBJ1-5; CDR3aa: CAWSVKGTVSNQPQHF
v_gene: TRBV12-5; j_gene: TRBJ2-7; CDR3aa: CASGLSVSREQYF
v_gene: TRBV19; j_gene: TRBJ2-1; CDR3aa: CASSIGYNEQFF
v_gene: TRBV10-3; j_gene: TRBJ1-2; CDR3aa: CAIIDTPQGYGYTF
v_gene: TRBV19; j_gene: TRBJ1-6; CDR3aa: CASSIGAGNSPLHF
v_gene: TRBV3-1/TRBV3-2; j_gene: TRBJ2-3; CDR3aa: CASSQPDLSTDTQYF
v_gene: TRBV27; j_gene: TRBJ2-2; CDR3aa: CASSRLGQGASTGELFF
v_gene: TRBV5-1; j_gene: TRBJ2-2; CDR3aa: CASSLRTGTANTGELFF
v_gene: TRBV7-7; j_gene: TRBJ2-5; CDR3aa: CASSPGLARKETQYF
v_gene: TRBV5-6; j_gene: TRBJ2-7; CDR3aa: CASSLFSEYEQYF
v_gene: TRBV4-1; j_gene: TRBJ2-6; CDR3aa: CASSQVLGAGANVLTF
v_gene: TRBV19; j_gene: TRBJ2-3; CDR3aa: CASSTNRGRDTQYF
v_gene: TRBV19; j_gene: TRBJ2-2; CDR3aa: CASSMFLAGGTGELFF
v_gene: TRBV7-2; j_gene: TRBJ1-1; CDR3aa: CASSWEGKAFF
v_gene: TRBV6-6; j_gene: TRBJ2-4; CDR3aa: CASSLDRSKNIQYF
v_gene: TRBV13; j_gene: TRBJ1-2; CDR3aa: CASSRGERRDGYTF
v_gene: TRBV27; j_gene: TRBJ2-6; CDR3aa: CASSLSGWRGLSGANVLTF
v_gene: TRBV4-3; j_gene: TRBJ1-5; CDR3aa: CASSPLQGVQPQHF
v_gene: TRBV19; j_gene: TRBJ2-7; CDR3aa: CASSIGGRAYSYEQYF
v_gene: TRBV2; j_gene: TRBJ2-2; CDR3aa: CASTGQGVSNTGELFF
v_gene: TRBV5-1; j_gene: TRBJ1-2; CDR3aa: CASSLAPLYYGYTF
v_gene: TRBV6-2/TRBV6-3; j_gene: TRBJ1-2; CDR3aa: CASSYSDSYGYTF
v_gene: TRBV30; j_gene: TRBJ1-2; CDR3aa: CAWSVSAGYTF